A selection of T cell receptor beta chains follows, all from one sample in a study of blood T cells in healthy people across ages. In TCRdb, the 5' RACE reads were re-called with MiXCR into one record per CDR3 protein. The profile shows approximately 960,000 distinct CDR3 sequences, 29% of them singletons. This sample also appeared in a second study, on T cells of mothers and their children.

The sequenced material came from blood. Receptors originate from a woman in her thirties or forties in good health. Each CDR3 is given with its conserved first and last residue. The D gene is left open where the match is weak. Not all rows give a size; the values are once, few, many and, for expanded clones, a class.

-	many	TRBV7-6	TRBJ2-5	TGTGCCAGCAGCTCAGGGCCAGCCTCGGGGGAGCAGTACTTC	CASSSGPASGEQYF
TRBD2	-	TRBV7-2	TRBJ2-5	TGTGCCAGCAGCTTCGGGACTAGCGGAAGAGAGACCCAGTACTTC	CASSFGTSGRETQYF
TRBD1	few	TRBV2	TRBJ2-1	TGTGCCAGCAGTGGACCGACAGGGGGCCCCTACAATGAGCAGTTCTTC	CASSGPTGGPYNEQFF
-	many	TRBV6-1	TRBJ2-1	TGTGCCAGCAGCCACAGACAGGCTTCCCACAATGAGCAGTTCTTC	CASSHRQASHNEQFF
-	-	TRBV30	TRBJ2-2	TGTGCCTGGAGTGTACACGGTTCCGGGGAGCTGTTTTTT	CAWSVHGSGELFF
-	many	TRBV7-9	TRBJ2-5	TGTGCCAGCAGCACCCTCGGACACCAAGAGACCCAGTACTTC	CASSTLGHQETQYF
-	few	TRBV12-3/TRBV12-4	TRBJ1-2	TGTGCCAGCACCCTCAAAGGGGGCTATGGCTACACCTTC	CASTLKGGYGYTF
TRBD1	-	TRBV9	TRBJ2-5	TGTGCCAGCAGCGTAGGGGTGGGACAGATACAAGAGACCCAGTACTTC	CASSVGVGQIQETQYF
TRBD1	few	TRBV4-3	TRBJ2-7	TGCGCCAGCAGCCAAGATATAGGGACAGGGGGCTACGAGCAGTACTTC	CASSQDIGTGGYEQYF
-	-	TRBV5-5	TRBJ1-1	TGTGCCAGCAGCTTTGACGGGATCGTGGGTACTGAAGCTTTCTTT	CASSFDGIVGTEAFF
-	few	TRBV7-2	TRBJ1-1	TGTGCCAGCAGCACACAGGAAGCCACTGAAGCTTTCTTT	CASSTQEATEAFF
-	few	TRBV5-1	TRBJ2-1	TGCGCCAGCAGCTCCGTCCGGGGACATGGATTATACAATGAGCAGTTCTTC	CASSSVRGHGLYNEQFF
-	few	TRBV7-9	TRBJ1-4	TGTGCCAGCAGCGGGGTCGGAGTAGGAGAAAAACTGTTTTTT	CASSGVGVGEKLFF
-	many	TRBV28	TRBJ2-7	TGTGCCAGCACCCCAGGGGACTTGAGCTCCTACGAGCAGTACTTC	CASTPGDLSSYEQYF
-	few	TRBV4-1	TRBJ1-2	TGCGCCAGCAGCCCTAGGACAGAGACCTATGGCTACACCTTC	CASSPRTETYGYTF
-	-	TRBV6-1	TRBJ2-3	TGTGCCAGCAGTTCATCTAGCGCAGATACGCAGTATTTT	CASSSSSADTQYF
-	-	TRBV12-3/TRBV12-4	TRBJ1-1	TGTGCCAGCAGTCAAGGACTCCTGAGCACTGAAGCTTTCTTT	CASSQGLLSTEAFF